What follows are 3 T cell receptor beta chains derived from one specimen sequenced in a study of a mutant IDH1 vaccine in newly diagnosed glioma. Using immunoSEQ multiplex PCR, the repertoire was profiled, and TCRdb retains in-frame clones only, with some absent. The sample holds about 29,000 clones; around three quarters are singletons and the top ten take under 9%. Time point specified: week 35, safety follow-up. Topical imiquimod accompanied each vaccine dose, which consisted of 300 ug of mutant IDH1 20-mer peptide. Their cognate antigens are unknown. The sample here was PBMCs, taken from a glioma patient whose treatment included an IDH1 peptide vaccine. The receptors come from a man aged 45-60 years with glioma.

This clone has only one observation. V gene TRBV5-1 combines with J gene TRBJ2-5, with 7 bases fitting TRBD1. Germline values: CDR1 SGHRS, CDR2 YFSETQ. CDR3 length equals 15 residues. Trimming at V came to 4 bases and at J to 5 bases, leaving 11 bases not matched to a gene. The CDR3 reads CASSLRQGYGETQYF. The DNA for the CDR3 is TGCGCCAGCAGCCTCCGACAGGGCTATGGGGAGACCCAGTACTTC.

The V and J genes are TRBV15 and TRBJ1-4, with D unresolved. There are 15 residues in the CDR3. Germline V gene data show CDR1 as LNHNV and CDR2 as YYDKDF (reference sequence). V shed 1 base and J shed 0 bases, with 6 bases lying between them. The CDR3 DNA is TGTGCCACCAGCAGAGTAACTACAACTAATGAAAAACTGTTTTTT. As protein: CATSRVTTTNEKLFF.

This clone was picked up one time. This chain uses TRBV19 with TRBJ1-2; 8 bases are a match to TRBD1. Germline-derived CDR1 and CDR2 are LNHDA and SQIVND (reference sequence). This CDR3 comprises 14 residues. After removal of 3 bases from V and 7 bases from J, the junction contained 7 bases not matched to a gene. Here the CDR3 reads CASSIQGARGGYTF. DNA for the CDR3: TGTGCCAGTAGTATCCAGGGGGCACGTGGTGGCTACACCTTC.